This TCR beta chain stems from a study of OX40 agonist ivuxolimab in advanced cancers. The CDR3 runs to 15 residues. Looked up from germline, CDR1 is LNHDA and CDR2 is SQIVND (reference sequence). Deletions cut 5 bases from V and 8 bases from J, with 19 bases between. Study findings and constraints: At 0.1 to 3.0 mg/kg, clonal expansion of CD4+ and CD8+ blood T cells had occurred by week 6. Certain nonresponders additionally had low normalized T-cell clonal expansion.

Worth noting for this clone: The antigen remains unidentified.

Using immunoSEQ multiplex PCR, the repertoire was profiled, and TCRdb retains in-frame clones only, with some absent. This sample has tens of thousands of clones; more than 85% occur once, and the top ten carry more than 8.5%. Blood specimens came from baseline, cycle 4 day 1, and cycle 7 day 1. The V call is TRBV19, the J call TRBJ2-1, with D possibly matching TRBD2 (7 bases). This receptor was identified in an adult with an advanced solid tumor such as melanoma, head and neck, liver or kidney cancer. The specimen was CD4+ or CD8+ T cells sorted from blood, collected in a trial of the OX40 agonist ivuxolimab. The CDR3 region is CASSLRGGASDEQFF. For the CDR3, the DNA is TGTGCCAGTAGTTTACGAGGGGGGGCCTCGGATGAGCAGTTCTTC.